The clone carrying this T cell receptor beta chain was counted a few times. The target antigen is unknown. Construction of TCR beta libraries relied on iRepertoire HTBI primers and on Arm-PCR targeting CDR3 regions. TCRdb re-analysed the multiplex PCR reads in MiXCR, keeping a single row per CDR3 protein. This table has approximately 690,000 distinct CDR3 sequences, 30% appearing once. This sample is part of a study of regulatory T cells in long-lasting Graves disease. Points from the study as a whole: Persistent Graves' patients possessed reduced TCR diversity relative to recently diagnosed ones.

V shed 1 base and J shed 6 bases, with 27 bases lying between them. The CDR3 has 19 amino acids. Germline assignment: CDR1 KGHDR and CDR2 SFDVKD. Time point denoted: persistent/refractory GD, antithyroid drugs over 5 years with positive TRAb. The TCR library used RNA extracted from PBMCs. Here the sequenced sample was peripheral blood mononuclear cells (PBMCs), taken when the disease was refractory, from a patient treated with antithyroid drugs. This rearrangement joins TRBV24-1 to TRBJ2-7; D is tentatively TRBD1 or TRBD2 (5 bases each). The source of this sequence is a female donor with Graves disease. CDR3 in amino acids: CATSDFPTLWTRGVGEQYF. CDR3 DNA sequence: TGTGCCACCAGTGATTTTCCTACCCTATGGACAAGGGGAGTCGGCGAGCAGTACTTC.